Listed here is a single T cell receptor beta chain. The CDR3 covers 13 residues. With 4 bases removed from V and 1 base from J, the gap between germline ends came to 6 bases. CDR1 is SGHTA, CDR2 FQGNSA, per germline. This sample is part of a study of blood T cell repertoires in COVID-19. Data came from immunoSEQ multiplex PCR; TCRdb stores just in-frame clones and leaves some out. The sample includes 200,000 or so clones, around four fifths seen only once; the top ten take more than 4.5%. This chain joins TRBV7-2 and TRBJ2-3; a weak D match, TRBD1 (5 bases). Sequenced: peripheral blood. The TCR originated in a young woman with acute or convalescent COVID-19. CDR3 residues: CASSSQGTDTQYF. The DNA for the CDR3 is TGTGCCAGCAGCTCACAGGGCACAGATACGCAGTATTTT.